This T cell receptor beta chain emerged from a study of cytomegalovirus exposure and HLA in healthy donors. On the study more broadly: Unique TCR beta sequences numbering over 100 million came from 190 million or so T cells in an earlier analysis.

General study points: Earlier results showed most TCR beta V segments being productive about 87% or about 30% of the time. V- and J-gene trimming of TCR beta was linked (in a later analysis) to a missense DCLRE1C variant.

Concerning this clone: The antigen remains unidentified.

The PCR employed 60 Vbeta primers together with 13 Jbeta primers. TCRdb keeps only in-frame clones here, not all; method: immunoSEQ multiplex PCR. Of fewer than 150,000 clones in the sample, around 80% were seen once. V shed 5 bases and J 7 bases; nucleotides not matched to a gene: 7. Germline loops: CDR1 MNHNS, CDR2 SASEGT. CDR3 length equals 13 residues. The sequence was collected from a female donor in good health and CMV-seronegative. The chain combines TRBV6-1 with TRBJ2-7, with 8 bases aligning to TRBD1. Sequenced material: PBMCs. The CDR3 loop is CASSFGQGQEQYF. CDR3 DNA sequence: TGTGCCAGCAGTTTTGGACAGGGCCAGGAGCAGTACTTC.